This T cell receptor (beta chain) was found in a study of shared clonotypes between healthy human individuals. The genomic DNA of each subset was split evenly across several immunoSEQ plates. Assay used: immunoSEQ multiplex PCR; TCRdb lists only in-frame clones, some missing. The sample consists of 2 million to 2.5 million clones, 90% to 95% of them appearing once. Worth noting for this clone: Its antigen is not known.

Germline loops: CDR1 SGHRS, CDR2 YFSETQ. CDR3 size: 11 residues. Trimming cost V 7 bases and J 4 bases, with 9 bases left between them. Both subsets, CD45RA+ naive and CD45RA-negative memory, were split from the CD4+ cells. Points from the study as a whole: Compared with clonotypes that all four donors shared, non-shared clonotypes had lower generation probabilities.

The chain is built from TRBV5-1 and TRBJ2-7, with D tentatively TRBD1 (6 bases). The sequence was collected from a man aged 18 to 30 in good health. Sequences were obtained from naive CD4+ T cells sorted from blood. Specified subset: CD45RA+ positively selected. CDR3 amino acids: CASGTGYEQYF. The CDR3 DNA follows: TGCGCCAGCGGCACAGGGTACGAGCAGTACTTC.